A single T cell receptor beta chain is shown here with its context. Its antigen is not known. This CDR3 is 15 amino acids long. J was trimmed by 5 bases and V by 1 base; bases with no gene match: 7. Germline CDR1 LGHDT, CDR2 YNNKEL (reference sequence). Researchers took RNA transcripts and amplified the TCR beta CDR3 regions from them. RT-PCR in the first round (using the HTBI primer set) targeted the TCR CDR3. Using its own MiXCR run on the multiplex PCR reads, TCRdb lists one record per CDR3 protein. The sample shows some 700,000 distinct CDR3 sequences, approximately 15% of them seen only once. This sample was included in a study of T cells in Graves' hyperthyroidism and ophthalmopathy. Extraction of PBMCs used roughly 10 ml of fresh peripheral blood. The study's findings and limits: The model made its ophthalmopathy prediction, and onset followed a median around 6.9 months later.

Material: blood. The V gene is TRBV3-1, the J gene TRBJ2-7, with TRBD1 identical over 8 bases. The source of this sequence is a man aged 50 to 59 with Graves' hyperthyroidism. This CDR3 reads CASSQGNTGGNEQYF. The CDR3 DNA reads as TGTGCCAGCAGCCAAGGGAACACAGGGGGTAACGAGCAGTACTTC.